Listed here are 28 T cell receptor beta chains from one sample, sequenced in a study of blood T cell repertoires in COVID-19. Some clones are missing from TCRdb's copy, which holds only in-frame ones; the method was immunoSEQ multiplex PCR. This sample yields under 300,000 clones, of which roughly 84% are seen a single time; about 1.6% belongs to the top ten. The sequenced sample was peripheral blood. All receptors derive from a woman aged 40 to 50 who had recovered from COVID-19.

V usage is TRBV30 and J usage is TRBJ2-7; D perhaps matches TRBD2 (5 bases). Germline CDR1 reads GTSNPN; CDR2 reads SVGIG (reference sequence). Trimming stripped 1 base from V and 7 bases from J, with 8 bases between. The CDR3 is 11 residues long. The DNA of the CDR3 is TGTGCCTGGAGTGAAAGGGAGGAGCAGTACTTC. It is translated as CAWSEREEQYF.

The chain uses TRBV4-2 and TRBJ1-5; 7 nucleotides align to TRBD1. This CDR3 region has 15 residues. V shed 4 bases, J shed 3 bases, and the junction held 6 bases outside the gene matches. From germline, CDR1 is LGHNA and CDR2 YNFKEQ. CDR3 region: CASSLQGQHNQPQHF. Here the CDR3 DNA reads TGTGCCAGCAGCCTCCAGGGACAGCACAATCAGCCCCAGCATTTT.

The CDR3 sequence is CASSYSRETQYF. CDR3 nucleotide sequence: TGTGCCAGCAGTTACTCGCGGGAGACCCAGTACTTC. The rearrangement links TRBV6-5 to TRBJ2-5; D unclear. This CDR3 contains 12 residues. V lost 0 bases to trimming and J lost 5 bases, with 4 bases between them. Germline-derived CDR1 and CDR2 are MNHEY and SVGAGI.

The chain couples TRBV6-5 to TRBJ1-1, with TRBD1 matching 8 bases. The V gene's germline CDR1 is MNHEY and CDR2 SVGAGI. Trimming at V came to 6 bases and at J to 11 bases, leaving 14 bases not matched to a gene. The CDR3 is 14 residues long. The DNA for the CDR3 is TGTGCCAGCAGCCAGGGGGCCCTAGGGGCGGCGGCTTTCTTT. Protein: CASSQGALGAAAFF.

The rearrangement joins TRBV14 to TRBJ2-3; the D gene is possibly TRBD1 (6 bases). Trimming removed 4 bases from V and 6 bases from J, with 11 bases in between. The CDR3 runs to 13 residues. CDR1 and CDR2 from the germline V gene are SGHDN and FVKESK. The CDR3 bases are TGTGCCAGCAGCCGACCCGACAGGGATACGCAGTATTTT. It codes for CASSRPDRDTQYF.

The chain combines TRBV7-9 with TRBJ2-3, with a possible D match to TRBD2 (7 bases). The CDR3 has 15 amino acids. V lost 3 bases to trimming and J lost 1 base, with 11 bases between them. Germline CDR1 and CDR2: SEHNR and FQNEAQ (reference sequence). The CDR3 loop reads CASSLRGRGTDTQYF. The CDR3 DNA reads TGTGCCAGCAGCTTGCGGGGGCGCGGCACAGATACGCAGTATTTT.

The V gene is TRBV7-6, the J gene TRBJ1-5; unclear D gene. V shed 0 bases and J shed 1 base, with 7 bases lying between them. CDR1 is SGHVS and CDR2 is FNYEAQ in the germline V gene. The length of the CDR3 is 15 residues. Here the CDR3 DNA reads TGTGCCAGCAGCTTAGCTCCGGGAAGCAATCAGCCCCAGCATTTT. Translation: CASSLAPGSNQPQHF.

This clone has only one observation. The rearrangement joins TRBV6-5 to TRBJ1-4; 9 nucleotides align to TRBD1. This CDR3 has 13 residues. Unmatched junction bases numbered 2, after V lost 5 bases and J lost 7 bases. CDR1 MNHEY and CDR2 SVGAGI come from the germline V gene. CDR3 protein: CASSRQGGEKLFF. The CDR3 DNA sequence: TGTGCCAGCAGTAGACAGGGGGGTGAAAAACTGTTTTTT.

The V gene is TRBV5-4, the J gene TRBJ2-7; 7 nucleotides align to TRBD1. In germline, CDR1 is SGHNT, CDR2 YYREEE (reference sequence). The CDR3 extends over 14 amino acids. V lost 4 bases to trimming and J lost 6 bases; unmatched junction nucleotides: 10. The CDR3 sequence: CASSTKTGIGEQYF. CDR3 DNA sequence: TGTGCCAGCAGCACGAAGACAGGGATCGGCGAGCAGTACTTC.

The chain is built from TRBV3-1 (or the pseudogene TRBV3-2) and TRBJ1-1; a possible D gene is TRBD1 (5 bases). Germline V gene sequence: CDR1 LGHDT, CDR2 YNNKEL (reference sequence). The CDR3 is 15 residues long. Between the trimmed V and J ends, which lost 1 base and 5 bases, there was a span of 14 bases. CDR3: CASSQGGRAWTEAFF. In DNA, the CDR3 is TGTGCCAGCAGCCAAGGTGGCAGGGCTTGGACTGAAGCTTTCTTT.

This clone was detected only a few times. This chain links TRBV2 with TRBJ2-5; 11 bases match TRBD2. The V gene's germline CDR1 is SNHLY and CDR2 FYNNEI. Trimming at V came to 6 bases and at J to 2 bases, leaving 2 bases not matched to a gene. CDR3 size: 14 residues. CDR3 DNA sequence: TGTGCCAGCAGCGGGACTAGCGGACAAGAGACCCAGTACTTC. Translated, it gives CASSGTSGQETQYF.

The V and J genes are TRBV5-1 and TRBJ1-1; D gene uncertain. The CDR3 spans 14 residues. CDR1 is SGHRS and CDR2 is YFSETQ in the germline V gene. V was pared by 4 bases and J by 1 base, with 11 bases between. CDR3 residues: CASSQLMKNTEAFF. CDR3 in DNA: TGCGCCAGCAGCCAACTTATGAAGAACACTGAAGCTTTCTTT.

This clone was detected once. The chain combines TRBV25-1 with TRBJ2-7; 9 bases are shared with TRBD1. CDR1 and CDR2 from the germline V gene are MGHDK and SYGVNS. After removal of 4 bases from V and 1 base from J, the junction contained 5 bases not matched to a gene. This CDR3 comprises 15 residues. Here the CDR3 reads CASSGTGAWSYEQYF. The CDR3 nucleotides are TGTGCCAGCAGTGGGACAGGGGCCTGGTCCTACGAGCAGTACTTC.

This clone has only a few counts. The rearrangement uses TRBV16 and TRBJ1-3, with unresolved D. V lost 4 bases and J 2 bases, leaving 15 bases between the germline ends. The V gene's germline CDR1 is KGHSY and CDR2 FQNENV. The CDR3 extends over 16 amino acids. The chain's CDR3 is CASSPTGRRTGNTIYF. In nucleotides, the CDR3 is TGTGCCAGCAGCCCCACGGGCAGGAGGACTGGAAACACCATATATTTT.

The chain has TRBV4-1 and TRBJ2-3; D unclear. Per the germline V gene, CDR1 is MGHRA and CDR2 is YSYEKL. Trimming left V 0 bases short and J 1 base short, with 8 bases between. The CDR3 length is 15 residues. The CDR3 is CASSQDVSGTDTQYF. The CDR3 DNA sequence: TGCGCCAGCAGCCAAGATGTAAGCGGCACAGATACGCAGTATTTT.

The chain couples TRBV5-1 to TRBJ2-1, with 8 bases matching TRBD2. Germline assignment: CDR1 SGHRS and CDR2 YFSETQ. Trimming removed 0 bases from V and 12 bases from J; junction bases left unmatched: 5. CDR3 length equals 13 residues. CDR3 residues: CASSLDLAGVQFF. The CDR3 nucleotides are TGCGCCAGCAGCTTGGACCTAGCGGGCGTGCAGTTCTTC. Variable domain in full (rest from reference TRBV5-1 and TRBJ2-1): KAGVTQTPRYLIKTRGQQVTLSCSPISGHRSVSWYQQTPGQGLQFLFEYFSETQRNKGNFPGRFSGRQFSNSRSEMNVSTLELGDSALYLCASSLDLAGVQFFGPGTRLTVL.

This sequence joins TRBV5-1 and TRBJ1-3; the D is unclear. The CDR3 is 15 residues long. Germline CDR1 reads SGHRS; CDR2 reads YFSETQ. Trimming cost V 0 bases and J 3 bases, with 10 bases left between them. CDR3 protein: CASSLVPGDGNTIYF. CDR3 bases: TGCGCCAGCAGCTTGGTACCGGGAGATGGAAACACCATATATTTT.

This rearrangement joins TRBV6-1 to TRBJ2-5; D may be TRBD1 (6 bases). This CDR3 spans 14 amino acids. The ends were cut back, 2 bases at V and 4 bases at J, with 11 bases in the middle. CDR1 and CDR2 from the germline V gene are MNHNS and SASEGT. The DNA of the CDR3 is TGTGCCAGCAGTGAACAGGGGCGCCTAGAGACCCAGTACTTC. It is translated as CASSEQGRLETQYF.

The V call is TRBV5-1, the J call TRBJ2-3; 16 bases align to TRBD2. V gave up 4 bases and J gave up 4 bases; unmatched junction bases: 6. The CDR3 has 17 residues. Germline V gives CDR1 SGHRS, CDR2 YFSETQ. The CDR3 loop is CASSLPGLAGGADTQYF. CDR3 bases: TGCGCCAGCAGCCTCCCGGGACTAGCGGGGGGGGCAGATACGCAGTATTTT.

V is TRBV6-6 and J is TRBJ2-2; 8 bases match TRBD2. Germline CDR1 MNHNY, CDR2 SVGAGI (reference sequence). The CDR3 is 15 amino acids. After removal of 5 bases from V and 0 bases from J, the junction contained 2 bases not matched to a gene. CDR3 nucleotide sequence: TGTGCCAGCAGTCAACTAGCGGCGAACACCGGGGAGCTGTTTTTT. Protein: CASSQLAANTGELFF.

J is TRBJ1-2 and V is TRBV28; tentatively, D is TRBD1 (5 bases). CDR1 and CDR2 (germline): MDHEN, SYDVKM. This CDR3 comprises 16 residues. Trimming took 4 bases from V and 8 from J, leaving 23 bases between them. In DNA form, the CDR3 reads TGTGCCAGCAGTTCTGAGGGTTTGGGAGGGGTGAAGGGCTACACCTTC. Protein: CASSSEGLGGVKGYTF.

The CDR3 coding sequence is TGTGCCACCAGACCGAAACAGGGAGTGGGAGGCTACACCTTC. It yields the protein CATRPKQGVGGYTF. The chain links TRBV15 to TRBJ1-2, with D perhaps matching TRBD1 (6 bases). Trimming cost V 6 bases and J 8 bases, with 19 bases left between them. Looked up from germline, CDR1 is LNHNV and CDR2 is YYDKDF (reference sequence). The CDR3 is 14 amino acids.

V and J are TRBV6-5 and TRBJ2-1, with 10 positions matching TRBD2. The length of the CDR3 is 15 residues. Germline CDR1 and CDR2: MNHEY and SVGAGI. Trimming cost V 5 bases and J 4 bases; bases outside gene matches: 5. In DNA form, the CDR3 reads TGTGCCAGCAGTAGCGGGGGGGCAGGATACAATGAGCAGTTCTTC. This codes for CASSSGGAGYNEQFF.

This clone has a count of ten or more. V usage is TRBV3-1 (or the pseudogene TRBV3-2) and J usage is TRBJ1-6, with TRBD1 matching 10 bases. The junction had 8 bases not matched to a gene; V was cut back by 10 bases and J by 5 bases. CDR1 and CDR2 from the germline V gene are LGHDT and YNNKEL (reference sequence). The CDR3 covers 15 residues. CDR3 amino acids: CATRQGADDNSPLHF. In nucleotides, the CDR3 is TGTGCCACCCGACAGGGGGCGGATGATAATTCACCCCTCCACTTT.

The V gene is TRBV19, the J gene TRBJ1-1; D perhaps matches TRBD1 (6 bases). V dropped 1 base and J dropped 4 bases, with 13 bases sitting between them. Germline CDR1 and CDR2: LNHDA and SQIVND (reference sequence). CDR3 length equals 15 residues. In nucleotides, the CDR3 is TGTGCCAGTAGTATAGGACAGGCCCTTCGCACTGAAGCTTTCTTT. Its translation: CASSIGQALRTEAFF.

The CDR3 sequence is CASVPSLPGELFF. Written as DNA, the CDR3 is TGTGCCAGCGTGCCTAGCCTGCCCGGGGAGCTGTTTTTT. The chain has TRBV6-5 and TRBJ2-2; D might be TRBD2 (5 bases). The CDR3 is made up of 13 amino acids. V lost 8 bases to trimming and J lost 6 bases, with 13 bases between them. Looked up from germline, CDR1 is MNHEY and CDR2 is SVGAGI.

The gene calls are TRBV12-3 or TRBV12-4 and TRBJ1-1, with a weak D call TRBD1 (5 bases). The CDR3 consists of 12 residues. V dropped 2 bases and J dropped 9 bases, with 10 bases sitting between them. This chain's CDR3 is CASSLPAGQAFF. The CDR3 coding sequence is TGTGCCAGCAGTTTACCGGCAGGGCAAGCTTTCTTT.

This clone has just one count. The J gene is TRBJ2-7, the V gene TRBV7-2, with D hard to call. The CDR3 consists of 13 residues. Per the germline V gene, CDR1 is SGHTA and CDR2 is FQGNSA. The V gene lost 2 bases and the J gene lost 6 bases, with 11 bases spanning the gap. CDR3 in amino acids: CASSLHGTREQYF. DNA of the CDR3: TGTGCCAGCAGCTTACACGGTACGCGCGAGCAGTACTTC.